The 14 T cell receptor beta chains presented below share a single source sample, sequenced in a study of vaccination and CD4 T cells after COVID-19. Their antigens are not known. Indicated treatment: approximately 11-day PBMC culture with coronavirus spike peptide pools or control peptides (ViraFEST assay). The Oncomine TCR Beta short-read assay was what sequenced the DNA obtained from cultured CD4+ T cells. Each CDR3 protein is one row after TCRdb ran MiXCR on the PCR reads. This sample carries fewer than 25,000 distinct CDR3 sequences, 49% of them seen once, and the ten largest clones take roughly 6%. What was sequenced was CD4+ T cells from blood, cultured in vitro. Source of these receptors: a human donor who had recovered from COVID-19.

The chain couples TRBV28 to TRBJ1-6; tentative D call: TRBD1 (5 bases). The CDR3 runs to 16 residues. Per germline, CDR1 MDHEN and CDR2 SYDVKM. V was clipped by 5 bases and J by 2 bases, with 13 bases between them. CDR3 sequence: CASSPAGGAYNSPLHF. CDR3 nucleotides: TGTGCCAGCAGTCCGGCGGGGGGTGCCTATAATTCACCCCTCCACTTT. Filled out from reference TRBV28 and TRBJ1-6, the complete variable domain reads DVKVTQSSRYLVKRTGEKVFLECVQDMDHENMFWYRQDPGLGLRLIYFSYDVKMKEKGDIPEGYSVSREKKERFSLILESASTNQTSMYLCASSPAGGAYNSPLHFGNGTRLTVT.

Judged by abundance, this clonotype is large. The chain has TRBV12-3 or TRBV12-4 and TRBJ2-3; no firm D call. The CDR3 spans 13 residues. Trimming removed 7 bases from V and 9 bases from J, with 17 bases in between. The CDR3 reads CASIPPGSGTQYF. The CDR3 region has the DNA TGTGCCAGCATCCCCCCCGGTTCTGGAACGCAGTATTTT.

In this sample, this clonotype turned up a few times. The V and J genes are TRBV7-2 and TRBJ2-3; 9 positions match TRBD2. The CDR3 spans 16 residues. V was clipped by 1 base and J by 6 bases; unmatched bases: 8. The germline V gene has CDR1 SGHTA and CDR2 FQGNSA. CDR3: CASSLGPSGVLDTQYF. The CDR3 nucleotides read TGTGCCAGCAGCTTAGGACCTAGCGGGGTACTGGATACGCAGTATTTT. Looking up the rest from reference TRBV7-2 and TRBJ2-3 gives the full variable domain: GAGVSQSPSNKVTEKGKDVELRCDPISGHTALYWYRQSLGQGLEFLIYFQGNSAPDKSGLPSDRFSAERTGGSVSTLTIQRTQQEDSAVYLCASSLGPSGVLDTQYFGPGTRLTVL.

The J gene is TRBJ1-5, the V gene TRBV4-1; 12 bases align to TRBD1. V lost 1 base to trimming and J lost 6 bases; unmatched junction nucleotides: 4. Germline V lookup: CDR1 MGHRA, CDR2 YSYEKL. The CDR3 runs to 16 residues. The CDR3 nucleotides are TGCGCCAGCAGCCAAGTGGGACAGGGGGCCGGTCAGCCCCAGCATTTT. Amino acids: CASSQVGQGAGQPQHF.

The rearrangement joins TRBV27 to TRBJ1-5; D possibly corresponds to TRBD1 (5 bases). The V and J ends lost 1 base and 3 bases respectively, with 19 bases between them. Germline-derived CDR1 and CDR2 are MNHEY and SMNVEV (reference sequence). This CDR3 contains 18 residues. The CDR3 DNA is TGTGCCAGCAGTTTATGGCCGAATAGTTACGGGGCCAATCAGCCCCAGCATTTT. It specifies CASSLWPNSYGANQPQHF.

The rearrangement joins TRBV19 to TRBJ2-3; D remains unclear. The CDR3 extends over 13 amino acids. Germline V gene lookup returns CDR1 LNHDA and CDR2 SQIVND (reference sequence). Trimming removed 3 bases at V and 4 bases at J, with 8 bases between. The CDR3 DNA is TGTGCCAGTAGTATGCGACGTTCAGATACGCAGTATTTT. Its protein product is CASSMRRSDTQYF.

Remarks on this clonotype: This is likely a read error, given that the CDR3 carries no conserved phenylalanine or tryptophan at its end. CDR3 sequence reads: CASSPFRRRDTQYS. DNA of the CDR3: TGTGCCAGCAGCCCTTTCCGTCGGCGGGATACGCAGTATTCT. The chain is built from TRBV12-3 or TRBV12-4 and TRBJ2-3; D is undetermined. CDR3 length: 14 amino acids. V lost 6 bases and J 6 bases, leaving 16 bases between the germline ends.

The rearrangement uses TRBV19 and TRBJ2-3; 7 bases align to TRBD2. In germline, CDR1 is LNHDA, CDR2 SQIVND (reference sequence). The CDR3 totals 17 residues. J lost 2 bases, V lost 7 bases, and 15 bases had no gene match. The CDR3 DNA is TGTGCCAGTAACTCGGCGGGAGAACCCCTCCACACAGATACGCAGTATTTT. Protein sequence: CASNSAGEPLHTDTQYF.

The chain joins TRBV6-1 to TRBJ2-1, with 9 bases that match TRBD2. J lost 0 bases, V lost 7 bases, and 7 bases had no gene match. This CDR3 contains 16 residues. Germline V gene lookup returns CDR1 MNHNS and CDR2 SASEGT. This chain's CDR3 is CASKGTSPSSYNEQFF. CDR3 bases: TGTGCCAGCAAGGGGACTAGCCCCAGCTCCTACAATGAGCAGTTCTTC.

This clonotype was detected only a few times. V is TRBV19 and J is TRBJ1-2; 9 bases align to TRBD1. The CDR3 is 14 amino acids. Germline V CDR1 and CDR2: LNHDA, SQIVND (reference sequence). Unmatched junction bases numbered 4, after V lost 3 bases and J lost 5 bases. The CDR3 sequence: CASSINRGRYGYTF. CDR3 DNA: TGTGCCAGTAGTATCAACAGGGGGCGTTATGGCTACACCTTC. The whole variable domain, filled in from reference TRBV19 and TRBJ1-2, reads DGGITQSPKYLFRKEGQNVTLSCEQNLNHDAMYWYRQDPGQGLRLIYYSQIVNDFQKGDIAEGYSVSREKKESFPLTVTSAQKNPTAFYLCASSINRGRYGYTFGSGTRLTVV.

J is TRBJ2-4 and V is TRBV20-1; 7 nucleotides align to TRBD1. CDR3 size: 15 residues. The trim removed 6 bases at V and 0 bases at J, leaving 8 bases unmatched. Per the germline V gene, CDR1 is DFQATT and CDR2 is SNEGSKA (reference sequence). CDR3 in amino acids: CSARGQTLAKNIQYF. CDR3 DNA: TGCAGTGCCCGGGGACAGACCCTAGCCAAAAACATTCAGTACTTC.

This clonotype was recorded a few times. CDR3 amino acids: CASSESSGRGRAGELFF. For the CDR3, the DNA is TGCGCCAGCAGTGAGTCGAGTGGCAGGGGGCGAGCCGGGGAGCTGTTTTTT. V and J are TRBV10-1 and TRBJ2-2; 8 positions match TRBD1. J was trimmed by 6 bases and V by 0 bases; bases with no gene match: 9. The germline V gene encodes CDR1 WNHNN and CDR2 SYGVQD (reference sequence). This CDR3 comprises 17 residues.

The table lists this clonotype with a few counts. The rearrangement uses TRBV29-1 and TRBJ1-1, with D perhaps TRBD1 (6 bases). The CDR3 extends over 13 amino acids. Germline CDR1 SQVTM, CDR2 ANQGSEA. V gave up 7 bases and J gave up 2 bases, with 14 bases separating them. The CDR3 bases are TGCAGCGCCCGGGGGGCCCTAAACACTGAAGCTTTCTTT. This translates into CSARGALNTEAFF.

V gene TRBV5-4 combines with J gene TRBJ2-6, with D possibly matching TRBD2 (6 bases). The CDR3 runs 16 residues. Between the trimmed V and J ends, which lost 6 bases and 0 bases, there was a span of 13 bases. Germline values: CDR1 SGHNT, CDR2 YYREEE (reference sequence). CDR3 amino acids: CASTGTPGSGANVLTF. DNA of the CDR3: TGTGCCAGCACCGGGACTCCAGGCTCTGGGGCCAACGTCCTGACTTTC.